The present entry profiles one T cell receptor beta chain with its context. The antigen is not known. For TCRbeta, the library was prepared with unique molecular identifiers. TCRdb re-analysed the PCR reads in MiXCR, keeping a single row per CDR3 protein. The data show under 250,000 distinct CDR3 sequences, about 24% seen once. The data are from a study of T-cell reconstitution after alpha-beta-depleted transplantation in children. General study findings and limits: The study traced high day-60 TCRbeta diversity in some patients to surviving recipient T cells and thymic progenitors. Several hundred rapidly expanded clones from non-depleted graft cells reportedly supplied alpha-beta T cells about two months post-transplant. By one year post-transplant, T-cell counts and diversity largely arose from T cells that were newly produced.

V lost 5 bases to trimming and J lost 4 bases; unmatched junction nucleotides: 10. The V gene's germline CDR1 is LGHNA and CDR2 YNFKEQ. This CDR3 comprises 18 residues. The J gene is TRBJ2-1, the V gene TRBV4-2; 14 bases match TRBD2. This sample comprised PBMCs, mostly from graft donor cells, obtained 360 days after TCRalphabeta/CD19-depleted stem cell transplant. The receptor was isolated from a female patient between 2 and 10 years old who had a stem cell transplant for congenital amegakaryocytic thrombocytopenia, so the T cells may come from the graft donor. CDR3 sequence reads: CASSSRTSGRPPYNEQFF. Written as DNA, the CDR3 is TGTGCCAGCAGCTCCCGGACTAGCGGGAGGCCACCTTACAATGAGCAGTTCTTC.